The clone carrying this T cell receptor (beta chain) was seen ten or more times. As yet, its antigen is unknown. This CDR3 is built from 12 residues. Germline assignment: CDR1 SEHNR and CDR2 FQNEAQ (reference sequence). The V end lost 5 bases, the J end lost 5 bases, and 9 bases lay between the germline ends. This sample stems from a study of CD8 T cells in ankylosing spondylitis. TCRdb recomputed calls from the 5' RACE reads with MiXCR, one row per CDR3 protein. Seen here are 200,000 to 250,000 distinct CDR3 sequences, about 10% observed once, and the top ten hold roughly 23%. Study observations and caveats: Characteristic of ankylosing spondylitis blood, it appeared, was a TCR beta motif comprising 7 to 9 highly homologous variants.

The chain couples TRBV7-9 to TRBJ1-2; D ambiguous. The sample taken for sequencing was blood, either unsorted or a sorted T cell fraction (not recorded which). This TCR was sampled from a male donor with ankylosing spondylitis or in good health (not recorded which). Here the CDR3 DNA reads TGTGCCAGCAGCCCCGATGCTTATGGCTACACCTTC. This translates into CASSPDAYGYTF.